Many counts were recorded for the clone carrying this T cell receptor (beta chain). Its antigen is currently unknown. The CDR3 totals 15 residues. V was pared by 5 bases and J by 9 bases, with 13 bases of the junction left unmatched. Each CDR3 protein gets one entry after TCRdb re-called the reads with MiXCR. The data contain several thousand distinct CDR3 sequences, around 17% of them singletons. This sample was included in a study of liver allograft versus peripheral blood T cells. About the study: Comparisons were made between T cell receptor repertoires found in transplanted livers and those circulating in recipients' peripheral blood.

Findings and caveats of the study: In liver allografts, T cell receptor repertoires reportedly differed from the repertoires found in peripheral blood.

This TCR came from a human patient who had a liver transplant. Certain T cells may be donor cells from the graft. This rearrangement joins TRBV12-3 or TRBV12-4 to TRBJ1-5; 7 positions agree with TRBD1. CDR3 DNA: TGTGCCAGCAGTGGCGGACAGGCCCGTGAAGGGCCCCAGCATTTT. Its translation: CASSGGQAREGPQHF.